One and the same sample provided the 17 T cell receptor beta chains below, sequenced in a study of blood T cell repertoires in COVID-19. The protocol was immunoSEQ multiplex PCR, while the TCRdb copy is restricted to in-frame clones and leaves out a portion. The sample lists hundreds of thousands of clones, 87% occurring once. Specimen: peripheral blood. These receptors were collected from a woman aged 50 to 60 who had recovered from COVID-19.

This clone was counted once. This sample also contains other DNA sequences that code for the same CDR3. The rearrangement uses TRBV7-2 and TRBJ1-1, with a tentative D call TRBD1 (6 bases). The V end was cut by 5 bases, the J end by 1 base, with 8 bases between. Germline CDR1 SGHTA, CDR2 FQGNSA. The CDR3 sequence is 13 residues long. The CDR3 reads CASSRGQNTEAFF. CDR3 bases: TGTGCCAGCAGCCGGGGACAGAACACTGAAGCTTTCTTT.

The genes are TRBV29-1 and TRBJ2-1, with TRBD1 as a possible D gene (6 bases). This CDR3 contains 11 residues. In germline, CDR1 is SQVTM, CDR2 ANQGSEA. Between the trimmed V and J ends, which lost 4 bases and 8 bases, there was a span of 9 bases. The CDR3 region is CSVARGHEQFF. The DNA for the CDR3 is TGCAGCGTTGCCAGGGGACATGAGCAGTTCTTC.

This clone was detected once. The V gene is TRBV28, the J gene TRBJ1-1; D may be TRBD1 (5 bases). Trimming cost V 6 bases and J 7 bases, with 6 bases left between them. This CDR3 contains 10 residues. Germline loops: CDR1 MDHEN, CDR2 SYDVKM. The CDR3 region has the DNA TGTGCCAGCAGAAGGGGTGAAGCTTTCTTT. Encoded protein: CASRRGEAFF.

This rearrangement joins TRBV7-2 to TRBJ1-2; TRBD1 aligns across 7 bases. J was trimmed by 4 bases and V by 5 bases; bases with no gene match: 4. Germline V gene data show CDR1 as SGHTA and CDR2 as FQGNSA. The CDR3 extends over 13 amino acids. The CDR3 nucleotides are TGTGCCAGCAGCCCACAGGGGTCCTATGGCTACACCTTC. Amino acid sequence: CASSPQGSYGYTF.

This clone was counted at least ten times. The CDR3 is CASRWDRGSEAFF. Written as DNA, the CDR3 is TGTGCCAGCAGGTGGGACAGGGGATCTGAAGCTTTCTTT. This chain joins TRBV12-3 or TRBV12-4 and TRBJ1-1; 10 bases align to TRBD1. The CDR3 loop spans 13 amino acids. The V gene end was trimmed by 6 bases and the J gene end by 6 bases; junction bases not matched to a gene: 4.

The rearrangement joins TRBV20-1 to TRBJ1-2, with D unresolved. The germline V gene has CDR1 DFQATT and CDR2 SNEGSKA (reference sequence). The CDR3 loop spans 10 amino acids. Between the trimmed V and J ends, which lost 5 bases and 4 bases, there was a span of 5 bases. The CDR3 loop reads CSAPIYGYTF. The CDR3 DNA follows: TGCAGTGCTCCCATCTATGGCTACACCTTC.

This clone was seen only once. DNA for the CDR3: TGTGCCAGCAGCTTAGGATCGGACAGGGGCTACCACTACGAGCAGTACTTC. It yields the protein CASSLGSDRGYHYEQYF. The V gene is TRBV7-9, the J gene TRBJ2-7, with TRBD1 matching 9 bases. Germline V gene lookup returns CDR1 SEHNR and CDR2 FQNEAQ (reference sequence). The V gene end was trimmed by 1 base and the J gene end by 3 bases; junction bases not matched to a gene: 10. The CDR3 has 17 residues.

This sequence joins TRBV6-2 or TRBV6-3 and TRBJ2-7; 11 positions match TRBD2. J lost 1 base, V lost 4 bases, and 9 bases had no gene match. The CDR3 length is 17 residues. CDR1 and CDR2 from the germline V gene are MNHEY and SVGEGT. The CDR3 loop is CASSSPTTSGISYEQYF. The CDR3 DNA sequence: TGTGCCAGCAGTTCCCCCACGACTAGCGGGATTTCCTACGAGCAGTACTTC.

The chain is built from TRBV7-3 and TRBJ2-2; a possible D gene is TRBD2 (5 bases). Per germline, CDR1 SGHTA and CDR2 FQGTGA. The CDR3 covers 15 residues. The V end lost 5 bases, the J end lost 1 base, and 11 bases lay between the germline ends. The CDR3 DNA follows: TGTGCCAGCAGCCGCTTCGCGGGGAACACCGGGGAGCTGTTTTTT. Its protein is CASSRFAGNTGELFF.

The chain carries TRBV30 and TRBJ1-1; the D gene is possibly TRBD1 (5 bases). Trimming shortened V by 5 bases and J by 3 bases, and 19 bases separated the two germline ends. Germline lookup yields CDR1 GTSNPN and CDR2 SVGIG (reference sequence). The CDR3 runs 15 residues. CDR3 in DNA: TGTGCCTGGGATCGGTTGCCTCAGGGATACACTGAAGCTTTCTTT. Protein product: CAWDRLPQGYTEAFF.

The chain joins TRBV12-3 or TRBV12-4 to TRBJ1-5; D is uncertain. The CDR3 is made up of 13 amino acids. Trimming left V 0 bases short and J 4 bases short, with 4 bases between. CDR3 DNA: TGTGCCAGCAGTTTAGCCGGGAATCAGCCCCAGCATTTT. Amino acids: CASSLAGNQPQHF.

About this clone itself: This sample also contains other DNA sequences that code for the same CDR3. The chain employs TRBV9 and TRBJ2-7; 8 nucleotides agree with TRBD1. The CDR3 spans 15 residues. Germline CDR1 is SGDLS and CDR2 is YYNGEE. The V segment lost 2 bases and the J segment 2 bases; nucleotides outside the gene matches: 6. As DNA, the CDR3 is TGTGCCAGCAGCGTTGCCGGGACAGGTACCTACGAGCAGTACTTC. Its protein is CASSVAGTGTYEQYF. Supplemented by reference TRBV9 and TRBJ2-7, the full variable domain reads DSGVTQTPKHLITATGQRVTLRCSPRSGDLSVYWYQQSLDQGLQFLIQYYNGEERAKGNILERFSAQQFPDLHSELNLSSLELGDSALYFCASSVAGTGTYEQYFGPGTRLTVT.

The rearrangement links TRBV2 to TRBJ2-7, with TRBD1 identical over 7 bases. There are 13 residues in the CDR3. V was pared by 6 bases and J by 3 bases, with 5 bases of the junction left unmatched. The germline V gene has CDR1 SNHLY and CDR2 FYNNEI. CDR3 in amino acids: CASSGDRIYEQYF. The CDR3 DNA reads TGTGCCAGCAGCGGGGACAGAATCTACGAGCAGTACTTC.

The J gene is TRBJ1-5, the V gene TRBV7-2; D call uncertain. Between the trimmed V and J ends, which lost 0 bases and 10 bases, there was a span of 7 bases. Germline V gives CDR1 SGHTA, CDR2 FQGNSA. The CDR3 is made up of 12 amino acids. CDR3 nucleotides: TGTGCCAGCAGCTTAGCGCGGTTTCCCCAGCATTTT. This gives the protein CASSLARFPQHF.

The J gene is TRBJ2-5, the V gene TRBV2, with a weak D call TRBD1 (5 bases). The CDR3 totals 14 residues. In germline, CDR1 is SNHLY, CDR2 FYNNEI. V was trimmed by 7 bases and J by 3 bases, leaving 15 bases between them. Written as DNA, the CDR3 is TGTGCCAGCATGGTCCGTAGGGGTGAAGAGACCCAGTACTTC. Protein sequence: CASMVRRGEETQYF. Full variable domain (remainder filled in from reference TRBV2 and TRBJ2-5): EPEVTQTPSHQVTQMGQEVILRCVPISNHLYFYWYRQILGQKVEFLVSFYNNEISEKSEIFDDQFSVERPDGSNFTLKIRSTKLEDSAMYFCASMVRRGEETQYFGPGTRLLVL.

Only a few counts were recorded for this clone. The V gene is TRBV5-1, the J gene TRBJ2-1, with D possibly being TRBD1 (6 bases). This CDR3 comprises 14 residues. Trimming removed 4 bases from V and 8 bases from J, with 16 bases in between. In germline, CDR1 is SGHRS, CDR2 YFSETQ. DNA for the CDR3: TGCGCCAGCAGCCCCGACGGGACATTCGATGAGCAGTTCTTC. As protein: CASSPDGTFDEQFF.

The gene calls are TRBV28 and TRBJ1-4, with D perhaps TRBD1 (6 bases). Germline loops: CDR1 MDHEN, CDR2 SYDVKM. This CDR3 region has 15 residues. Trimming took 5 bases from V and 8 from J, leaving 18 bases between them. The CDR3 here is CASSPRLTGTEKLFF. The CDR3 DNA follows: TGTGCCAGCAGTCCCCGACTGACCGGGACAGAAAAACTGTTTTTT.